These T cell receptor beta chains were read from a single sample in a study of shared clonotypes between healthy human individuals. Using immunoSEQ multiplex PCR, the repertoire was profiled, and TCRdb retains in-frame clones only, with some absent. Here the sample spans 550,000 to 700,000 clones, roughly 73% being singletons. The sample comprised memory CD4+ T cells sorted from blood. The origin of the receptors is a woman in her 30s in good health. Both conserved end residues are part of each CDR3. Fields, in order: J gene, V gene, CDR3 protein.

j_gene: TRBJ2-5; v_gene: TRBV13; CDR3aa: CASSLRAGGFVETQYF
j_gene: TRBJ2-5; v_gene: TRBV10-2; CDR3aa: CATQGVKTQYF
j_gene: TRBJ2-5; v_gene: TRBV2; CDR3aa: CASTPSRETQYF
j_gene: TRBJ1-4; v_gene: TRBV4-1; CDR3aa: CASSRTAGNEKLFF
j_gene: TRBJ1-1; v_gene: TRBV28; CDR3aa: CASSPQGVRGNTEAFF
j_gene: TRBJ1-1; v_gene: TRBV19; CDR3aa: CASSMGTGGRNTEAFF
j_gene: TRBJ1-3; v_gene: TRBV27; CDR3aa: CASSPLTPSTIYF
j_gene: TRBJ2-2; v_gene: TRBV9; CDR3aa: CASSVARWGGELFF
j_gene: TRBJ2-7; v_gene: TRBV10-3; CDR3aa: CAIKEAGTYEQYF
j_gene: TRBJ1-1; v_gene: TRBV28; CDR3aa: CASSWSVTEAFF
j_gene: TRBJ2-2; v_gene: TRBV30; CDR3aa: CAWTGGAGGTGELFF
j_gene: TRBJ2-7; v_gene: TRBV27; CDR3aa: CASSLDIYRGEQYF
j_gene: TRBJ2-7; v_gene: TRBV28; CDR3aa: CASSRDRARGYEQYF
j_gene: TRBJ2-2; v_gene: TRBV6-5; CDR3aa: CASSYSGVSGELFF
j_gene: TRBJ2-7; v_gene: TRBV11-1; CDR3aa: CASSLAQGGEQYF
j_gene: TRBJ2-2; v_gene: TRBV5-1; CDR3aa: CASSVTGSAGELFF
j_gene: TRBJ1-2; v_gene: TRBV6-5; CDR3aa: CASRTTGDRVDGYTF
j_gene: TRBJ2-7; v_gene: TRBV15; CDR3aa: CATSKGGGTYEQYF
j_gene: TRBJ2-1; v_gene: TRBV7-2; CDR3aa: CASSSNRDEQFF
j_gene: TRBJ2-5; v_gene: TRBV5-8; CDR3aa: CASSLRTGAGETQYF
j_gene: TRBJ1-1; v_gene: TRBV28; CDR3aa: CASSINRINTEAFF
j_gene: TRBJ2-7; v_gene: TRBV7-4; CDR3aa: CASSTRQRHYEQYF
j_gene: TRBJ2-2; v_gene: TRBV30; CDR3aa: CAWSLLNTGELFF
j_gene: TRBJ1-4; v_gene: TRBV7-9; CDR3aa: CASSLGSGIGEKLFF
j_gene: TRBJ2-4; v_gene: TRBV2; CDR3aa: CASTVRLGENIQYF
j_gene: TRBJ2-7; v_gene: TRBV6-1; CDR3aa: CATRGPRTYEQYF
j_gene: TRBJ1-1; v_gene: TRBV6-5; CDR3aa: CASSYRRALNTEAFF
j_gene: TRBJ2-3; v_gene: TRBV15; CDR3aa: CATSGPGQGRSTSTDTQYF
j_gene: TRBJ1-5; v_gene: TRBV28; CDR3aa: CASSLQGYNQPQHF
j_gene: TRBJ2-2; v_gene: TRBV10-1; CDR3aa: CASSGAATNTGELFF
j_gene: TRBJ2-3; v_gene: TRBV27; CDR3aa: CASSWGAITDTQYF
j_gene: TRBJ1-1; v_gene: TRBV28; CDR3aa: CASSSTGTTEAFF
j_gene: TRBJ2-7; v_gene: TRBV28; CDR3aa: CASREGQGVSYEQYF
j_gene: TRBJ2-5; v_gene: TRBV18; CDR3aa: CASSQNLKLWDQETQYF
j_gene: TRBJ2-2; v_gene: TRBV5-4; CDR3aa: CASSLDSYTGELFF
j_gene: TRBJ1-1; v_gene: TRBV18; CDR3aa: CASYRTGNTEAFF
j_gene: TRBJ2-5; v_gene: TRBV28; CDR3aa: CASSLLGGPGHQETQYF
j_gene: TRBJ1-5; v_gene: TRBV6-5; CDR3aa: CASSPLDREFQPQHF
j_gene: TRBJ1-5; v_gene: TRBV5-5; CDR3aa: CASSPAAGTGGGQPQHF
j_gene: TRBJ1-3; v_gene: TRBV5-1; CDR3aa: CASSNGQASGNTIYF
j_gene: TRBJ2-6; v_gene: TRBV28; CDR3aa: CASSTGTGGTGANVLTF
j_gene: TRBJ2-5; v_gene: TRBV5-4; CDR3aa: CASSVNTQRGTQYF
j_gene: TRBJ1-5; v_gene: TRBV6-5; CDR3aa: CASRTGDQPQHF
j_gene: TRBJ1-1; v_gene: TRBV27; CDR3aa: CASSLGWQALTEAFF
j_gene: TRBJ2-7; v_gene: TRBV11-2; CDR3aa: CASSLGGSGSYEQYF
j_gene: TRBJ1-5; v_gene: TRBV7-6; CDR3aa: CASSLVPRDQPQHF
j_gene: TRBJ2-3; v_gene: TRBV5-6; CDR3aa: CASSSSGTLEYTDTQYF
j_gene: TRBJ2-1; v_gene: TRBV25-1; CDR3aa: CASRSSSGTNEQFF
j_gene: TRBJ1-5; v_gene: TRBV30; CDR3aa: CAWSFTVGQPQHF
j_gene: TRBJ2-7; v_gene: TRBV11-2; CDR3aa: CASSPQEEGEQYF
j_gene: TRBJ2-3; v_gene: TRBV28; CDR3aa: CASSRAGNTDTQYF
j_gene: TRBJ1-2; v_gene: TRBV6-1; CDR3aa: CASSEDRYGYTF
j_gene: TRBJ1-2; v_gene: TRBV5-1; CDR3aa: CASSEQTGAFAGYTF
j_gene: -; v_gene: TRBV6-5; CDR3aa: CASSYSKGIYEQYF
j_gene: TRBJ1-2; v_gene: TRBV5-1; CDR3aa: CASSSDLFDYGYTF